Below, one T cell receptor (beta chain) is given with its context. Its target is unknown. Vbeta (60) and Jbeta (13) primers were used in the PCR. Using immunoSEQ multiplex PCR, the repertoire was profiled, and TCRdb retains in-frame clones only, with some absent. The sample has 150,000 to 200,000 clones, more than 75% seen once; the top ten hold around 2.1%. This specimen belongs to a study of cytomegalovirus exposure and HLA in healthy donors. Study results and caveats: Some V segments, including TRBV6-2 and TRBV6-3, were excluded as indistinguishable.

The V and J ends lost 8 bases and 7 bases respectively, with 15 bases between them. The CDR3 is 14 amino acids. CDR1 is LNHDA, CDR2 SQIVND, per germline (reference sequence). The clonotype comes from a man between 18 and 35 years old in good health and CMV-seropositive. Sequences were obtained from PBMCs. This chain links TRBV19 with TRBJ1-6; tentatively, D is TRBD1 (6 bases). The chain's CDR3 is CASGGPGRNSPLHF. In DNA, the CDR3 is TGTGCCAGTGGGGGCCCAGGGCGGAATTCACCCCTCCACTTT.